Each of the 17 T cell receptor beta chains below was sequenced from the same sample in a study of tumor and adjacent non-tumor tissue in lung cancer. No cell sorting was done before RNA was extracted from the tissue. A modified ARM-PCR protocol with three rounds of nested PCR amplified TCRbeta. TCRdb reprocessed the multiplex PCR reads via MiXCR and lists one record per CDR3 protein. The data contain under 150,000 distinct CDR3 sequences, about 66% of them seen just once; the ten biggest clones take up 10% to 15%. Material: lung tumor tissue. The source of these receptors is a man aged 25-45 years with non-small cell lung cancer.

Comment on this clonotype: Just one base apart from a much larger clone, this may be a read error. CDR3 sequence reads: CASSRDRARPQHF. In DNA, the CDR3 is TGTGCCAGCAGTCGAGACAGGGCCCGGCCCCAGCATTTT. V usage is TRBV6-6 and J usage is TRBJ1-5, with 7 bases that match TRBD1. From germline, CDR1 is MNHNY and CDR2 SVGAGI (reference sequence). The CDR3 consists of 13 residues. Germline trimming cut 5 bases from V and 9 bases from J; bases unmatched to any gene: 7.

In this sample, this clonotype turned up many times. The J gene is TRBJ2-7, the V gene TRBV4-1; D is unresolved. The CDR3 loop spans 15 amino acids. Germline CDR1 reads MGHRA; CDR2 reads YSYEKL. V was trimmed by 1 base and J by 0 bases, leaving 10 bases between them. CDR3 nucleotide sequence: TGCGCCAGCAGCCAAGGATCGACCGTCTCCTACGAGCAGTACTTC. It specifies CASSQGSTVSYEQYF.

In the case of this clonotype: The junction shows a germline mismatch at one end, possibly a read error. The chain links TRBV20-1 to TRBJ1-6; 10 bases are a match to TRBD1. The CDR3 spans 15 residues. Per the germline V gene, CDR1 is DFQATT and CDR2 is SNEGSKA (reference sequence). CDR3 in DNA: TGCAGTGCCAGAGTACCCGGGACAGGGGACTCACCCCTCAACTTT. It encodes CSARVPGTGDSPLNF.

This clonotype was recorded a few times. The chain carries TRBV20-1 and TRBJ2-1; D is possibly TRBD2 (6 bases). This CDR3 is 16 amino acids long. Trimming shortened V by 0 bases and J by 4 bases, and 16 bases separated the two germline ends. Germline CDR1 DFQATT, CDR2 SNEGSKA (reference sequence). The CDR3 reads CSARDAVERVYNEQFF. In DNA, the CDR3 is TGCAGTGCTAGAGACGCCGTAGAGCGGGTATACAATGAGCAGTTCTTC.

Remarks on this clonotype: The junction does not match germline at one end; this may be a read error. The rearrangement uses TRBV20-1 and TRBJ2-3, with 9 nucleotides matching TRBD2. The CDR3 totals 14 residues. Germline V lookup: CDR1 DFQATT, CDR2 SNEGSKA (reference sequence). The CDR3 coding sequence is TGCGGTGCTACTCTAGCGGGGCTCACAGATACGCAGTACTTT. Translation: CGATLAGLTDTQYF.

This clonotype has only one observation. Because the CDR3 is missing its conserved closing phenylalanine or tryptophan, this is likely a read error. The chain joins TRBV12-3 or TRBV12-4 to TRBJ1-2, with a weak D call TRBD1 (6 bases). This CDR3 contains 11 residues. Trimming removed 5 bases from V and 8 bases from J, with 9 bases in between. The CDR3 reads CASSRGTGYTL. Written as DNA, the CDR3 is TGTGCCAGCAGTAGGGGGACAGGCTACACCCTA.

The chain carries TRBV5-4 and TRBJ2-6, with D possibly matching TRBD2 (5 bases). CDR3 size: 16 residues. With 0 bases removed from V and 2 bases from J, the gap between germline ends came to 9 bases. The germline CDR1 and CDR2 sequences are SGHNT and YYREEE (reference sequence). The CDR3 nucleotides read TGTGCCAGCAGCTTGGCCAACGGGGCTGGGGCCAACGTCCTGACTTTC. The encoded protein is CASSLANGAGANVLTF.

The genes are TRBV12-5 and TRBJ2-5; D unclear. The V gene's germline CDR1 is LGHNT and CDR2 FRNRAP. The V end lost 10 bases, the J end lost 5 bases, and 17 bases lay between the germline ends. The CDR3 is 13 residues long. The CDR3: CANGIGTPETQYF. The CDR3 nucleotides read TGTGCTAATGGCATCGGAACACCCGAGACCCAGTACTTC.

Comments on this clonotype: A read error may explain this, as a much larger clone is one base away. The CDR3 loop reads CASSEFAWGFAFF. The CDR3 DNA is TGTGCCAGCAGTGAATTTGCATGGGGATTTGCTTTCTTT. The genes are TRBV25-1 and TRBJ1-1, with D unclear. V was pared by 1 base and J by 11 bases, with 14 bases between. There are 13 residues in the CDR3. Germline CDR1 reads MGHDK; CDR2 reads SYGVNS. The full variable domain, completed using reference TRBV25-1 and TRBJ1-1, is EADIYQTPRYLVIGTGKKITLECSQTMGHDKMYWYQQDPGMELHLIHYSYGVNSTEKGDLSSESTVSRIRTEHFPLTLESARPSHTSQYLCASSEFAWGFAFFGQGTRLTVV.

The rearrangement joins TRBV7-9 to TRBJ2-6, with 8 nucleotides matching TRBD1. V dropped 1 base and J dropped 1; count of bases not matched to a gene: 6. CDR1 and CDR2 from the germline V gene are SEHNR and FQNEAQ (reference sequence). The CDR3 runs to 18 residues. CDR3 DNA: TGTGCCAGCAGCTTAGAAAGGCAGGGGGCTTCTGGGGCCAACGTCCTGACTTTC. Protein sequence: CASSLERQGASGANVLTF.

The CDR3 reads CSATAGGPTDTQYF. The CDR3 DNA follows: TGCAGTGCTACGGCGGGGGGGCCGACAGATACGCAGTATTTT. V gene TRBV20-1 combines with J gene TRBJ2-3, with 9 bases lining up with TRBD2. Germline V gene sequence: CDR1 DFQATT, CDR2 SNEGSKA (reference sequence). The CDR3 runs 14 residues. The V gene end was trimmed by 4 bases and the J gene end by 3 bases; junction bases not matched to a gene: 5.

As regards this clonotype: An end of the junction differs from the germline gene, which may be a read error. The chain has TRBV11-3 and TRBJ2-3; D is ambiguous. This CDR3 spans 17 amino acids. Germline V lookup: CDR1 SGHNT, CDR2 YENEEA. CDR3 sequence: CASQSEIRDIGTDTQNF. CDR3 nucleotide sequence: TGTGCCAGCCAATCCGAGATCCGAGACATAGGCACAGATACGCAGAATTTT. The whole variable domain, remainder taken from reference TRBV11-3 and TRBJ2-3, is EAGVVQSPRYKIIEKKQPVAFWCNPISGHNTLYWYLQNLGQGPELLIRYENEEAVDDSQLPKDRFSAERLKGVDSTLKIQPAELGDSAVYLCASQSEIRDIGTDTQNFGPGTRLTVL.

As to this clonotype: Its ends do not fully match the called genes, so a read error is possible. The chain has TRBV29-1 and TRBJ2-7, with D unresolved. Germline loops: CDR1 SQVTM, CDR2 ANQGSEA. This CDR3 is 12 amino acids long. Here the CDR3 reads CIVEFRVGEQYF. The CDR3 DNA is TGCATCGTTGAATTCCGGGTTGGCGAGCAGTACTTT.

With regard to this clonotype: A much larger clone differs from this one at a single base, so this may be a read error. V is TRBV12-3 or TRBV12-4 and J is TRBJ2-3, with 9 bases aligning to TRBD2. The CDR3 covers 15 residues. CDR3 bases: TGTGCCAGCAGTTTCAGCGGGGGGAGCAAAGATACGCAGTATTTT. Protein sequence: CASSFSGGSKDTQYF.

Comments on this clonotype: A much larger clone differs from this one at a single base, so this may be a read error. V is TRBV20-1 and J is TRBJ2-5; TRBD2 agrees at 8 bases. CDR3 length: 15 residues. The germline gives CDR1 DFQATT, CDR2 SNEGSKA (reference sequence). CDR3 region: CSALGRGLGQEIQYF. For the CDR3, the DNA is TGCAGTGCCCTAGGGAGGGGACTAGGGCAAGAGATCCAGTACTTC.

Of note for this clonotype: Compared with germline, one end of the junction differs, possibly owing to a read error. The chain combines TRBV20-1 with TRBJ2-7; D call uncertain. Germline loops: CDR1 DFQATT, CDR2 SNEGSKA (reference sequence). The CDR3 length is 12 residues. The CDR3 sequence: CSAILGIHEQYF. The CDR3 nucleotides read TGCAGTGCTATATTGGGGATCCACGAGCAATACTTC.

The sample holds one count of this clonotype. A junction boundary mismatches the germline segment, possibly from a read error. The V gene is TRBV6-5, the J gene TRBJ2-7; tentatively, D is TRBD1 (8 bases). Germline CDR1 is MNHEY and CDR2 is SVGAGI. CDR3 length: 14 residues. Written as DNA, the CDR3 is TGTGCCAGCATGCAAACAGGGGGGGCCTACGAGCAATACTTC. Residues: CASMQTGGAYEQYF.